The 29 T cell receptor beta chains presented below share a single source sample, sequenced in a study of blood T cell repertoires in COVID-19. TCRdb's table, derived via immunoSEQ multiplex PCR, lists solely in-frame clones and lacks some. The sample lists some 200,000 clones; about 80% were seen once. Source material: peripheral blood. These TCRs come from a human donor with acute or convalescent COVID-19. The donor label of this sample is uncertain.

The chain combines TRBV5-1 with TRBJ1-2; maybe TRBD1 (5 bases). V lost 3 bases, J lost 0 bases, and 12 bases lay in between. This CDR3 contains 15 residues. Germline CDR1 reads SGHRS; CDR2 reads YFSETQ. CDR3 protein: CASSWGDNTNYGYTF. The CDR3 DNA follows: TGCGCCAGCAGCTGGGGGGATAATACTAACTATGGCTACACCTTC.

This sequence joins TRBV7-9 and TRBJ2-1; 9 nucleotides match TRBD2. Germline V gene lookup returns CDR1 SEHNR and CDR2 FQNEAQ (reference sequence). V gave up 5 bases and J gave up 11 bases; unmatched junction bases: 16. CDR3 length: 16 amino acids. This CDR3 reads CASSRQWREGLLKQFF. CDR3 bases: TGTGCCAGCAGCAGGCAGTGGCGGGAGGGCCTTCTGAAGCAGTTCTTC.

This clone occurred once. This chain uses TRBV3-1 (or the pseudogene TRBV3-2) with TRBJ2-5; 11 nucleotides line up with TRBD2. Germline values: CDR1 LGHDT, CDR2 YNNKEL (reference sequence). Losses at the gene ends were 3 bases for V and 2 bases for J; bases not matched to a gene: 8. The CDR3 contains 17 residues. CDR3 nucleotide sequence: TGTGCCAGCAGCCAGGTTAGCGGGAGGGGGGGACAAGAGACCCAGTACTTC. Translated: CASSQVSGRGGQETQYF.

This sequence joins TRBV28 and TRBJ2-7; TRBD1 aligns across 7 bases. This CDR3 comprises 17 residues. V gave up 1 base and J gave up 5 bases; unmatched junction bases: 14. CDR1 and CDR2 from the germline V gene are MDHEN and SYDVKM. The CDR3 region is CASSLLRTGGVPNEQYF. CDR3 DNA: TGTGCCAGCAGTTTATTACGGACAGGTGGGGTGCCTAACGAGCAGTACTTC.

This clone occurred many times. The chain employs TRBV3-1 (or the pseudogene TRBV3-2) and TRBJ2-5; 8 nucleotides line up with TRBD1. The CDR3 consists of 14 residues. Losses at the gene ends were 1 base for V and 8 bases for J; bases not matched to a gene: 6. The germline V gene has CDR1 LGHDT and CDR2 YNNKEL (reference sequence). This CDR3 is CASSQGTGTRTQYF. The CDR3 coding sequence is TGTGCCAGCAGCCAAGGGACAGGGACACGTACCCAGTACTTC.

The chain carries TRBV30 and TRBJ2-5; D is undetermined. With 3 bases removed from V and 0 bases from J, the gap between germline ends came to 5 bases. From germline, CDR1 is GTSNPN and CDR2 SVGIG (reference sequence). The CDR3 length is 12 residues. This CDR3 reads CAWSENQETQYF. The DNA for the CDR3 is TGTGCCTGGAGCGAGAACCAAGAGACCCAGTACTTC. Complete variable domain (other parts from reference TRBV30 and TRBJ2-5): SQTIHQWPATLVQPVGSPLSLECTVEGTSNPNLYWYRQAAGRGLQLLFYSVGIGQISSEVPQNLSASRPQDRQFILSSKKLLLSDSGFYLCAWSENQETQYFGPGTRLLVL.

V and J are TRBV7-9 and TRBJ2-1; D is undetermined. Trimming removed 4 bases from V and 10 bases from J, with 14 bases in between. The length of the CDR3 is 13 residues. In germline, CDR1 is SEHNR, CDR2 FQNEAQ (reference sequence). CDR3 residues: CASSSRLFEEQFF. The DNA for the CDR3 is TGTGCCAGCAGCTCTAGGCTATTCGAGGAGCAGTTCTTC.

This chain uses TRBV20-1 with TRBJ2-7; D is uncertain. CDR1 DFQATT and CDR2 SNEGSKA come from the germline V gene (reference sequence). CDR3 length: 12 amino acids. With 3 bases removed from V and 0 bases from J, the gap between germline ends came to 6 bases. The CDR3 spells CSASGGSYEQYF. CDR3 coding DNA: TGCAGTGCTAGTGGCGGCTCCTACGAGCAGTACTTC.

V is TRBV4-1 and J is TRBJ1-5; 8 nucleotides line up with TRBD1. V shed 2 bases and J 3 bases; nucleotides not matched to a gene: 15. The CDR3 is made up of 19 amino acids. Germline V lookup: CDR1 MGHRA, CDR2 YSYEKL. The DNA of the CDR3 is TGCGCCAGCAGCCAACCTGCCGACGAGACAGGGGTCCTCAATCAGCCCCAGCATTTT. Protein: CASSQPADETGVLNQPQHF.

J is TRBJ1-2 and V is TRBV18; a weak D match, TRBD1 (5 bases). CDR1 KGHSH and CDR2 LQKENI come from the germline V gene. There are 12 residues in the CDR3. Trimming left V 0 bases short and J 8 bases short, with 7 bases between. Written as DNA, the CDR3 is TGTGCCAGCTCACCACCGGGGGGAGGCTACACCTTC. This gives the protein CASSPPGGGYTF.

This CDR3 is CASSQVTSSYEQYF. DNA of the CDR3: TGTGCCAGCAGCCAGGTGACGAGCTCCTACGAGCAGTACTTC. The chain employs TRBV5-8 and TRBJ2-7; no firm D call. The CDR3 is 14 residues long. V was shortened by 4 bases and J by 0 bases, with 11 bases between the two germline ends. Germline CDR1 and CDR2: SGHTS and YDEGEE.

The chain uses TRBV24-1 and TRBJ2-5; TRBD2 matches at 8 bases. The junction had 7 bases not matched to a gene; V was cut back by 3 bases and J by 5 bases. This CDR3 spans 15 amino acids. CDR1 and CDR2 from the germline V gene are KGHDR and SFDVKD. This CDR3 reads CATSDHGLARETQYF. CDR3 sequence (DNA): TGTGCCACCAGTGATCATGGACTAGCACGTGAGACCCAGTACTTC.

This clone was counted between two and nine times. The CDR3 region has the DNA TGTGCCACCAGTGAACCGGGGTATGGCTACACCTTC. Residues: CATSEPGYGYTF. The J gene is TRBJ1-2, the V gene TRBV24-1; no firm D call. Trimming cost V 4 bases and J 5 bases, with 7 bases left between them. The CDR3 sequence is 12 residues long. Per the germline V gene, CDR1 is KGHDR and CDR2 is SFDVKD.

The chain recombines TRBV10-3 with TRBJ1-2; TRBD1 matches at 8 bases. V lost 2 bases, J lost 0 bases, and 5 bases stayed unmatched. The CDR3 runs to 16 residues. Germline V gene data show CDR1 as ENHRY and CDR2 as SYGVKD. In DNA form, the CDR3 reads TGTGCCATCAGTGAGAGGGACAGGCAAGCTAACTATGGCTACACCTTC. It translates to CAISERDRQANYGYTF.

The CDR3 loop reads CASSPGDRVGQETQYF. The CDR3 DNA sequence: TGTGCCAGCAGTCCTGGGGACAGGGTAGGGCAAGAGACCCAGTACTTC. This chain links TRBV27 with TRBJ2-5, with TRBD1 matching over 9 bases. Unmatched junction bases numbered 9, after V lost 5 bases and J lost 2 bases. The CDR3 extends over 16 amino acids. Germline CDR1 MNHEY, CDR2 SMNVEV (reference sequence).

The gene calls are TRBV5-8 and TRBJ2-1; TRBD2 aligns across 9 bases. This CDR3 is built from 15 residues. Losses at the gene ends were 4 bases for V and 5 bases for J; bases not matched to a gene: 7. Germline V gene sequence: CDR1 SGHTS, CDR2 YDEGEE. CDR3 region: CASSRREGLNNEQFF. The CDR3 coding sequence is TGTGCCAGCAGCAGGCGGGAGGGCCTTAACAATGAGCAGTTCTTC.

This sequence joins TRBV12-3 or TRBV12-4 and TRBJ2-1; D not certain. Trimming stripped 3 bases from V and 16 bases from J, with 13 bases between. CDR3 length: 11 residues. The chain's CDR3 is CASSLNRILFF. In DNA form, the CDR3 reads TGTGCCAGCAGTTTGAACAGAATTCTATTCTTC.

J is TRBJ2-7 and V is TRBV7-2; D unresolved. CDR1 and CDR2 from the germline V gene are SGHTA and FQGNSA. With 1 base removed from V and 1 base from J, the gap between germline ends came to 5 bases. This CDR3 is built from 13 residues. The DNA of the CDR3 is TGTGCCAGCAGCTTAGAACGGTCCTACGAGCAGTACTTC. This codes for CASSLERSYEQYF.

Only a few counts were recorded for this clone. This chain connects TRBV13 to TRBJ2-2; D unclear. V lost 5 bases to trimming and J lost 4 bases, with 8 bases between them. The CDR3 loop spans 13 amino acids. Germline CDR1 is PRHDT and CDR2 is FYEKMQ (reference sequence). The CDR3 nucleotides read TGTGCCAGCAGCCGTTCTAGCACCGGGGAGCTGTTTTTT. It specifies CASSRSSTGELFF.

This clone appeared once. DNA of the CDR3: TGTGCCAGCAGCTGGGGGACAGGGGATGGCTACACCTTC. Translated: CASSWGTGDGYTF. The V and J genes are TRBV5-6 and TRBJ1-2; TRBD1 agrees at 10 bases. The CDR3 contains 13 residues. CDR1 and CDR2 (germline): SGHDT, YYEEEE. With 3 bases clipped from V and 6 bases from J, the junction kept 2 bases outside the gene matches.

The chain has TRBV14 and TRBJ1-2; D is uncertain. Looked up from germline, CDR1 is SGHDN and CDR2 is FVKESK. CDR3 length equals 13 residues. Trimming took off 5 bases at V and 5 bases at J, with 12 bases between the two ends. CDR3 DNA sequence: TGTGCCAGCAGCTTTCCGGCCGGGTATGGCTACACCTTC. Its protein product is CASSFPAGYGYTF.

The J gene is TRBJ2-6, the V gene TRBV28; 7 bases fit TRBD2. CDR3 length: 16 residues. Germline V CDR1 and CDR2: MDHEN, SYDVKM. V lost 6 bases, J lost 0 bases, and 5 bases stayed unmatched. The CDR3 coding sequence is TGTGCCAGCAGATCCGGGGGGTCCTCTGGGGCCAACGTCCTGACTTTC. It encodes CASRSGGSSGANVLTF.

This clone was counted only a few times. The V call is TRBV7-9, the J call TRBJ1-5; D uncertain. V lost 1 base, J lost 7 bases, and 8 bases lay in between. In germline, CDR1 is SEHNR, CDR2 FQNEAQ (reference sequence). The CDR3 length is 13 residues. This CDR3 is CASSLGGRQPQHF. The CDR3 nucleotides read TGTGCCAGCAGCTTAGGCGGCCGCCAGCCCCAGCATTTT. The whole variable domain, remainder taken from reference TRBV7-9 and TRBJ1-5, is DTGVSQNPRHKITKRGQNVTFRCDPISEHNRLYWYRQTLGQGPEFLTYFQNEAQLEKSRLLSDRFSAERPKGSFSTLEIQRTEQGDSAMYLCASSLGGRQPQHFGDGTRLSIL.

The CDR3 loop reads CAWRGDRGNSPLHF. The CDR3 bases are TGTGCCTGGAGGGGGGACAGGGGAAATTCACCCCTCCACTTT. The chain is built from TRBV30 and TRBJ1-6, with 10 nucleotides matching TRBD1. The germline V gene encodes CDR1 GTSNPN and CDR2 SVGIG (reference sequence). This CDR3 spans 14 amino acids. The V and J ends lost 3 bases and 7 bases, in that order; junction bases with no gene match: 3.

V and J are TRBV2 and TRBJ2-7, with TRBD1 matching over 10 bases. CDR1 is SNHLY, CDR2 FYNNEI, per germline. The trim removed 7 bases at V and 6 bases at J, leaving 6 bases unmatched. This CDR3 is built from 13 residues. For the CDR3, the DNA is TGTGCCAGCACCGGACAGGGGGTGGGCGAGCAGTACTTC. It encodes CASTGQGVGEQYF.

The chain links TRBV14 to TRBJ2-7; D is unclear. The V gene lost 3 bases and the J gene lost 10 bases, with 10 bases spanning the gap. Germline V gives CDR1 SGHDN, CDR2 FVKESK. The CDR3 has 11 residues. The CDR3, as DNA: TGTGCCAGCAGCCAGACTGAGATTCAGTACTTC. It translates to CASSQTEIQYF.

The chain recombines TRBV2 with TRBJ1-1; maybe TRBD1 (5 bases). This CDR3 has 14 amino acids. The germline V gene encodes CDR1 SNHLY and CDR2 FYNNEI. V lost 7 bases and J lost 0, with 12 bases in between. The CDR3 bases are TGTGCCAGCAAGGGGTCAAGAGTGAACACTGAAGCTTTCTTT. Its protein product is CASKGSRVNTEAFF.

This chain uses TRBV6-2 or TRBV6-3 with TRBJ2-1, with unresolved D. V was shortened by 6 bases and J by 0 bases, with 12 bases between the two germline ends. The germline CDR1 and CDR2 sequences are MNHEY and SVGEGT. The CDR3 totals 15 residues. The CDR3 loop is CASSPVGFSYNEQFF. CDR3 in DNA: TGTGCCAGCAGCCCTGTCGGGTTCTCCTACAATGAGCAGTTCTTC.

This chain uses TRBV6-5 with TRBJ2-1; 12 bases agree with TRBD2. In germline, CDR1 is MNHEY, CDR2 SVGAGI. This CDR3 has 16 amino acids. The junction had 5 bases not matched to a gene; V was cut back by 0 bases and J by 8 bases. CDR3 residues: CASSYSGTSGLYEQFF. The DNA of the CDR3 is TGTGCCAGCAGTTACTCCGGGACTAGCGGGCTTTATGAGCAGTTCTTC.